This entry concerns a single TCR beta chain. Its matching antigen is unknown. PCR employed 60 Vbeta and 13 Jbeta primers. Assay: immunoSEQ multiplex PCR; the TCRdb copy retains only in-frame clones and omits some. Found here are 150,000 to 200,000 clones, roughly 86% of them singletons; the top ten hold around 5%. The data were obtained in a study of cytomegalovirus exposure and HLA in healthy donors. Study-level findings and limits: Accurate predictions that matched the HLA-A and HLA-B alleles of most subjects were reportedly made from TCR beta sequences. In a later analysis, several top co-occurrence clusters appeared linked to parvovirus B19, influenza, CMV and Epstein-Barr virus. Across donors, presence/absence analyses took sequencing depth to be roughly uniform.

Germline-derived CDR1 and CDR2 are SGHRS and YFSETQ. CDR3 length equals 13 residues. The V gene lost 5 bases and the J gene lost 8 bases, with 11 bases spanning the gap. The chain joins TRBV5-1 to TRBJ1-6; weak D call: TRBD1 (5 bases). The clonotype originates from a girl under 18 in good health and CMV-seropositive. Sequenced input: PBMCs. CDR3 loop: CASRSLQDSPLHF. The CDR3, as DNA: TGCGCCAGCAGATCCCTACAGGATTCACCCCTCCACTTT.